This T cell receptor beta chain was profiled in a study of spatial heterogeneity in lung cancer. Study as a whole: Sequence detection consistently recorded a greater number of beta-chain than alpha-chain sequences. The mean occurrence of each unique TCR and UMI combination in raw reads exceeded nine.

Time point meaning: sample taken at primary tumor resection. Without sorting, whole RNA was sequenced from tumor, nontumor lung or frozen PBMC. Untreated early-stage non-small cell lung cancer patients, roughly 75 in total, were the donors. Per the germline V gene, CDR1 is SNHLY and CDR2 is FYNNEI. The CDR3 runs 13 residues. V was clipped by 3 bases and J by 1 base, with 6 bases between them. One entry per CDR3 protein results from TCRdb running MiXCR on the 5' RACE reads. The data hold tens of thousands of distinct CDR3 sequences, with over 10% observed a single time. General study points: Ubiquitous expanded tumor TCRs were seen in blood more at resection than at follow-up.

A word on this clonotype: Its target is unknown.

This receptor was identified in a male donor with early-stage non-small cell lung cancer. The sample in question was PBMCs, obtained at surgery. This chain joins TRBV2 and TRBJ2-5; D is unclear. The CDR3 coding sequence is TGTGCCAGCAGTGAGTACAGCCAAGAGACCCAGTACTTC. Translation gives CASSEYSQETQYF.